Listed below are T cell receptor beta chains from one sample, sequenced in a study of blood T cell repertoires in COVID-19. Assay used: immunoSEQ multiplex PCR; TCRdb lists only in-frame clones, some missing. The sample includes tens of thousands of clones, 78% of them seen just once. What was sequenced was peripheral blood. Receptor source: a human donor in a cohort sampled during active COVID-19. The CDR3 runs from the conserved cysteine through the conserved F or W. The order of the fields is V gene, clone size, CDR3 length, CDR3 protein. Clone sizes are given selectively: once, few, many, or a class where the clone is expanded.

TRBV5-1,-,16,CASSLYYRGNTGELFF
TRBV27,-,13,CASSPQSGYGYTF
TRBV4-1,-,16,CASSPYYRVQGTEAFF
TRBV11-2,-,16,CASSLMGTGTIYEQYF
TRBV7-6,-,15,CASRPPGGGAYEQYF
TRBV27,-,13,CASSLSGTHEQYF
TRBV7-9,few,14,CASSLDGDYSPLHF
TRBV30,-,14,CAWSKAGLTYEQYF
TRBV9,-,15,CASSGDRAYNSPLHF
TRBV6-5,-,15,CASSYLLGGQVEAFF
TRBV9,few,15,CASSPYNQLNTEAFF
TRBV19,-,14,CASSLGGARTEAFF
TRBV28,-,15,CASSLGGALSYEQYF
TRBV12-5,once,12,CASGLPPYEQYF
TRBV2,-,15,CASSEMAGAGTEAFF
TRBV19,-,13,CASGDYSYNEQFF
TRBV6-5,-,16,CASSYSILAGTYEQYF
TRBV5-6,-,11,CASSGGLAAYF